This T cell receptor beta chain was captured in a study of cytomegalovirus exposure and HLA in healthy donors. The CDR3 is made up of 16 amino acids. Germline V gives CDR1 MRHNA, CDR2 SNTAGT. Losses at the gene ends were 4 bases for V and 4 bases for J; bases not matched to a gene: 7. A multiplex PCR was run with 60 Vbeta primers and 13 Jbeta primers. The table came from immunoSEQ multiplex PCR; TCRdb's copy has only in-frame clones and leaves some out. The table lists about 120,000 clones, 55% to 75% of them singletons, with 1.5% to 2% in the top ten. This chain connects TRBV6-4 to TRBJ2-1; TRBD2 aligns across 10 bases. The TCR originated in a man in his thirties or forties in good health and CMV-seropositive. Sequenced: PBMCs. For the CDR3, the DNA is TGTGCCAGCAGTGTAACTAGCGGGACTCATTACAATGAGCAGTTCTTC. Protein sequence: CASSVTSGTHYNEQFF.